This paragraph reports one TCR beta chain. CDR3 size: 15 residues. Trimming removed 1 base from V and 5 bases from J, with 14 bases in between. From germline, CDR1 is SEHNR and CDR2 FQNEAQ (reference sequence). These data belong to a study of T-cell reconstitution after alpha-beta-depleted transplantation in children. Unique molecular identifiers were incorporated when the TCRbeta library was constructed. TCRdb recomputed calls from the PCR reads with MiXCR, one row per CDR3 protein. The data hold 420,000 or so distinct CDR3 sequences, with roughly a tenth observed a single time. The J gene is TRBJ2-5, the V gene TRBV7-9, with a tentative D call TRBD2 (5 bases). Source: PBMCs from the stem cell graft donor, taken from the stem cell graft. The receptor's source is a human donor who donated a stem cell graft to a child with acute myeloid leukemia. CDR3 loop: CASSLVDFRWETQYF. Written as DNA, the CDR3 is TGTGCCAGCAGCTTAGTGGACTTTCGGTGGGAGACCCAGTACTTC.